The rows below give T cell receptor beta chains drawn from one sample of a study of graft-versus-host responses after intestinal transplantation. This table comes from immunoSEQ multiplex PCR, and its TCRdb copy is limited to in-frame clones, with some not included. The sample includes 80,000 to 95,000 clones, about 87% of them seen just once. Their antigen targets remain unknown. The material was unstimulated CD4+ T cells sorted from spleen or lymph node cells, obtained before transplant. The receptors were sampled from a human donor who was the organ donor for an intestinal transplant. CDR3s include the opening cysteine and the closing phenylalanine or tryptophan. Fields, in order: clone size, J gene, CDR3 length, D gene, V gene, CDR3 protein. A D gene is named only where the DNA matches it firmly. Some rows have no size entry. The others give once, few or many, or a class for an expanded clone.

clone_size: once
j_call: TRBJ2-1
cdr3_length: 16
d_call: TRBD2
v_call: TRBV2
cdr3_aa: CASSPLAGGRYNEQFF

clone_size: .
j_call: TRBJ2-6
cdr3_length: 17
d_call: TRBD1
v_call: TRBV18
cdr3_aa: CASSPPGQGSGANVLTF

clone_size: .
j_call: TRBJ2-3
cdr3_length: 16
d_call: .
v_call: TRBV4-2
cdr3_aa: CASSLKGGGAADTQYF

clone_size: .
j_call: TRBJ1-1
cdr3_length: 12
d_call: TRBD1
v_call: TRBV5-1
cdr3_aa: CASKQGADEAFF

clone_size: .
j_call: TRBJ2-2
cdr3_length: 13
d_call: .
v_call: TRBV6-4
cdr3_aa: CASSEGDTGELFF

clone_size: .
j_call: TRBJ2-1
cdr3_length: 13
d_call: .
v_call: TRBV5-6
cdr3_aa: CASSHTDSREQFF

clone_size: .
j_call: TRBJ2-7
cdr3_length: 14
d_call: TRBD2
v_call: TRBV6-6
cdr3_aa: CASRRLAGDYEQYF

clone_size: .
j_call: TRBJ2-1
cdr3_length: 15
d_call: .
v_call: TRBV7-9
cdr3_aa: CAQGADRSSYNEQFF

clone_size: .
j_call: TRBJ2-7
cdr3_length: 11
d_call: .
v_call: TRBV6-5
cdr3_aa: CASTGWREQYF

clone_size: .
j_call: TRBJ2-7
cdr3_length: 16
d_call: .
v_call: TRBV28
cdr3_aa: CASSLGQIQASYEQYF

clone_size: .
j_call: TRBJ2-3
cdr3_length: 18
d_call: .
v_call: TRBV4-1
cdr3_aa: CASSQDKGQRMSTDTQYF

clone_size: .
j_call: TRBJ2-3
cdr3_length: 16
d_call: TRBD2
v_call: TRBV11-2
cdr3_aa: CASSLLTSGSTDTQYF

clone_size: .
j_call: TRBJ2-3
cdr3_length: 13
d_call: TRBD1
v_call: TRBV19
cdr3_aa: CARLDRAADTQYF

clone_size: .
j_call: TRBJ2-5
cdr3_length: 14
d_call: TRBD1
v_call: TRBV6-5
cdr3_aa: CASSTGGAGKTQYF

clone_size: once
j_call: TRBJ2-1
cdr3_length: 14
d_call: TRBD2
v_call: TRBV6-1
cdr3_aa: CASSGPLTSHEQFF

clone_size: .
j_call: TRBJ2-3
cdr3_length: 15
d_call: .
v_call: TRBV5-4
cdr3_aa: CASSLRQSSTDTQYF

clone_size: .
j_call: TRBJ2-1
cdr3_length: 13
d_call: .
v_call: TRBV28
cdr3_aa: CASSPRQVAEQFF

clone_size: few
j_call: TRBJ2-6
cdr3_length: 15
d_call: .
v_call: TRBV6-5
cdr3_aa: CASGGAHSGANVLTF

clone_size: .
j_call: TRBJ1-1
cdr3_length: 15
d_call: .
v_call: TRBV15
cdr3_aa: CATSRPDKGWTEAFF

clone_size: few
j_call: TRBJ1-6
cdr3_length: 11
d_call: .
v_call: TRBV30
cdr3_aa: CAWTAGTPLHF

clone_size: once
j_call: TRBJ2-7
cdr3_length: 15
d_call: TRBD2
v_call: TRBV7-2
cdr3_aa: CASSRAGGPYYEQYF

clone_size: .
j_call: TRBJ1-2
cdr3_length: 14
d_call: TRBD1
v_call: TRBV11-1
cdr3_aa: CASSTDRGHRGYTF

clone_size: once
j_call: TRBJ2-7
cdr3_length: 14
d_call: TRBD1
v_call: TRBV4-1
cdr3_aa: CASSSRDRGLEQYF

clone_size: once
j_call: TRBJ1-2
cdr3_length: 15
d_call: .
v_call: TRBV28
cdr3_aa: CASSLGGSWDYGYTF

clone_size: .
j_call: TRBJ1-3
cdr3_length: 14
d_call: TRBD1
v_call: TRBV6-1
cdr3_aa: CASSAGGGGNTIYF

clone_size: once
j_call: TRBJ1-1
cdr3_length: 14
d_call: .
v_call: TRBV7-9
cdr3_aa: CASSLQALNTEAFF

clone_size: .
j_call: TRBJ2-3
cdr3_length: 18
d_call: .
v_call: TRBV4-2
cdr3_aa: CASSQDFRRGTSTDTQYF

clone_size: few
j_call: TRBJ2-7
cdr3_length: 13
d_call: .
v_call: TRBV6-5
cdr3_aa: CASSHRDGYEQYF

clone_size: .
j_call: TRBJ1-1
cdr3_length: 12
d_call: .
v_call: TRBV6-6
cdr3_aa: CASRAWGFEAFF

clone_size: .
j_call: TRBJ2-3
cdr3_length: 11
d_call: .
v_call: TRBV20-1
cdr3_aa: CSASRGDTQYF

clone_size: few
j_call: TRBJ1-5
cdr3_length: 12
d_call: TRBD1
v_call: TRBV30
cdr3_aa: CAWSIGQAGQHF

clone_size: .
j_call: TRBJ2-3
cdr3_length: 15
d_call: .
v_call: TRBV19
cdr3_aa: CASSIRGRNGNTQYF

clone_size: .
j_call: TRBJ2-2
cdr3_length: 17
d_call: TRBD2
v_call: TRBV11-2
cdr3_aa: CASSLGTSGRTTGELFF

clone_size: .
j_call: TRBJ2-7
cdr3_length: 17
d_call: .
v_call: TRBV27
cdr3_aa: CASSSDPRRVYDLEQYF

clone_size: .
j_call: TRBJ2-6
cdr3_length: 19
d_call: TRBD1
v_call: TRBV5-1
cdr3_aa: CASSPADRPGPSGANVLTF

clone_size: .
j_call: TRBJ2-7
cdr3_length: 12
d_call: .
v_call: TRBV28
cdr3_aa: CASTTQAYEQYF

clone_size: .
j_call: TRBJ1-3
cdr3_length: 12
d_call: .
v_call: TRBV28
cdr3_aa: CASSTSGDTIYF

clone_size: .
j_call: TRBJ2-3
cdr3_length: 18
d_call: TRBD2
v_call: TRBV19
cdr3_aa: CASSIGGGGSTSTDTQYF

clone_size: .
j_call: TRBJ2-5
cdr3_length: 16
d_call: TRBD2
v_call: TRBV5-1
cdr3_aa: CASSPTSGGAGETQYF

clone_size: .
j_call: TRBJ1-6
cdr3_length: 15
d_call: .
v_call: TRBV9
cdr3_aa: CASSVAEAYNSPLHF

clone_size: .
j_call: TRBJ2-2
cdr3_length: 12
d_call: TRBD2
v_call: TRBV7-9
cdr3_aa: CAKRGDVGELFF

clone_size: .
j_call: TRBJ2-7
cdr3_length: 14
d_call: TRBD1
v_call: TRBV7-9
cdr3_aa: CASSLVDRVYEQYF

clone_size: few
j_call: TRBJ2-5
cdr3_length: 12
d_call: .
v_call: TRBV2
cdr3_aa: CASSGIQETQYF

clone_size: .
j_call: TRBJ1-6
cdr3_length: 12
d_call: .
v_call: TRBV25-1
cdr3_aa: CASSELDSPLHF

clone_size: .
j_call: TRBJ2-1
cdr3_length: 15
d_call: .
v_call: TRBV6-1
cdr3_aa: CASSEFMGQYNEQFF

clone_size: .
j_call: TRBJ1-1
cdr3_length: 14
d_call: TRBD1
v_call: TRBV5-1
cdr3_aa: CASSSTGANTEAFF

clone_size: .
j_call: TRBJ1-5
cdr3_length: 13
d_call: .
v_call: TRBV7-2
cdr3_aa: CASSSRSSQPQHF

clone_size: .
j_call: TRBJ2-5
cdr3_length: 15
d_call: .
v_call: TRBV6-5
cdr3_aa: CASSYVARIQETQYF

clone_size: .
j_call: TRBJ2-1
cdr3_length: 14
d_call: TRBD2
v_call: TRBV6-1
cdr3_aa: CASSELAGGNEQFF

clone_size: .
j_call: TRBJ2-7
cdr3_length: 15
d_call: .
v_call: TRBV6-1
cdr3_aa: CASSNAGQGRDEQYF

clone_size: .
j_call: TRBJ2-7
cdr3_length: 13
d_call: .
v_call: TRBV7-8
cdr3_aa: CASSPVSRYEQYF

clone_size: .
j_call: TRBJ1-5
cdr3_length: 15
d_call: .
v_call: TRBV7-9
cdr3_aa: CASSLAGTQNQPQHF

clone_size: .
j_call: TRBJ1-1
cdr3_length: 13
d_call: .
v_call: TRBV14
cdr3_aa: CASSQDLRGVAFF

clone_size: .
j_call: TRBJ2-1
cdr3_length: 18
d_call: .
v_call: TRBV7-3
cdr3_aa: CASSLSLGGAGRGNEQFF

clone_size: .
j_call: TRBJ2-2
cdr3_length: 16
d_call: TRBD1
v_call: TRBV5-1
cdr3_aa: CASSLVIQGAAGELFF